Below, 16 T cell receptor beta chains from the same sample are listed, as sequenced in a study of beta chain features in type 1 diabetes. Of the isolated RNA, all was reverse transcribed, and so the sequenced material was expressed TCRB transcripts. The table came from immunoSEQ multiplex PCR; TCRdb's copy has only in-frame clones and leaves some out. The data hold about 320,000 clones, with around 13% observed a single time. Material: central memory CD4+ T cells from blood. These receptors all stem from a man younger than 40 in good health.

The gene calls are TRBV5-5 and TRBJ2-1; TRBD1 might be the D (5 bases). V was shortened by 7 bases and J by 3 bases, with 14 bases between the two germline ends. This CDR3 has 14 amino acids. Germline CDR1 reads SGHKS; CDR2 reads YYEKEE (reference sequence). DNA for the CDR3: TGTGCCAGCGGACACCGAGGCGACTACAATGAGCAGTTCTTC. It specifies CASGHRGDYNEQFF.

This clone was picked up a small number of times. This chain joins TRBV5-1 and TRBJ2-1; 7 nucleotides match TRBD2. The J segment lost 0 bases and the V segment lost 2 bases, leaving 5 bases of the junction unmatched. Germline V gene lookup returns CDR1 SGHRS and CDR2 YFSETQ. This CDR3 spans 16 amino acids. The chain's CDR3 is CASSFGGSVSYNEQFF. In DNA, the CDR3 is TGCGCCAGCAGCTTCGGCGGGAGTGTCTCCTACAATGAGCAGTTCTTC.

Only a few counts were recorded for this clone. The rearrangement joins TRBV13 to TRBJ2-7; the D gene is possibly TRBD2 (6 bases). Germline lookup yields CDR1 PRHDT and CDR2 FYEKMQ (reference sequence). The CDR3 sequence is 13 residues long. The V end lost 3 bases, the J end lost 7 bases, and 13 bases lay between the germline ends. CDR3 bases: TGTGCCAGCAGCTTGGCAATACGGGGGGAGCAGTACGTC. Protein product: CASSLAIRGEQYV.

V gene TRBV11-2 combines with J gene TRBJ1-6; TRBD1 aligns across 10 bases. This CDR3 contains 15 residues. Germline V gene lookup returns CDR1 SGHAT and CDR2 FQNNGV. Germline trimming cut 6 bases from V and 5 bases from J; bases unmatched to any gene: 4. Here the CDR3 reads CASRRDRGNNSPLHF. CDR3 in DNA: TGTGCCAGCAGGAGGGACAGGGGAAATAATTCACCCCTCCACTTT.

The rearrangement links TRBV11-2 to TRBJ1-1; perhaps TRBD1 as D (5 bases). The length of the CDR3 is 18 residues. Germline values: CDR1 SGHAT, CDR2 FQNNGV. V lost 1 base and J 0 bases, leaving 18 bases between the germline ends. The CDR3 region is CASSLGSDSPPLNTEAFF. The CDR3 region has the DNA TGTGCCAGCAGCTTAGGTAGCGACAGCCCTCCATTGAACACTGAAGCTTTCTTT.

The CDR3 reads CASRATGTGSGYTF. Here the CDR3 DNA reads TGTGCCAGCAGAGCCACCGGGACAGGGTCTGGCTACACCTTC. V usage is TRBV6-5 and J usage is TRBJ1-2; 9 nucleotides match TRBD1. The junction had 9 bases not matched to a gene; V was cut back by 6 bases and J by 7 bases. The V gene's germline CDR1 is MNHEY and CDR2 SVGAGI. The CDR3 is 14 amino acids.

This clone showed up just a few times. The chain uses TRBV9 and TRBJ2-6; D is unresolved. CDR3 size: 15 residues. CDR1 is SGDLS and CDR2 is YYNGEE in the germline V gene. The V and J ends lost 3 bases and 0 bases respectively, with 7 bases between them. For the CDR3, the DNA is TGTGCCAGCAGCGGAAGGCTCTCTGGGGCCAACGTCCTGACTTTC. Encoded protein: CASSGRLSGANVLTF.

This clone was observed at least ten times. DNA for the CDR3: TGTGCCAGCAGCTCGACAGGGCCAGATACGCAGTATTTT. Its translation: CASSSTGPDTQYF. The chain recombines TRBV7-3 with TRBJ2-3, with TRBD1 matching 7 bases. The CDR3 is made up of 13 amino acids. Germline CDR1 SGHTA, CDR2 FQGTGA. The V and J ends lost 4 bases and 4 bases, in that order; junction bases with no gene match: 2.

The V gene is TRBV4-1, the J gene TRBJ1-2, with TRBD1 matching over 11 bases. The CDR3 sequence is 16 residues long. Germline V lookup: CDR1 MGHRA, CDR2 YSYEKL. Trimming cost V 3 bases and J 4 bases; bases outside gene matches: 7. The CDR3 here is CASSQAGQGATYGYTF. The CDR3 bases are TGCGCCAGCAGCCAGGCCGGACAGGGGGCAACCTATGGCTACACCTTC.

CDR3: CASSLNYRGLYGYTF. CDR3 bases: TGTGCCAGCAGCTTAAATTACAGGGGGCTCTATGGCTACACCTTC. The rearrangement joins TRBV7-2 to TRBJ1-2; 9 bases agree with TRBD1. Germline CDR1 is SGHTA and CDR2 is FQGNSA. The CDR3 consists of 15 residues. The ends lost 2 bases at V and 4 bases at J; junction bases unmatched: 5.

This clone was seen a few times. The genes are TRBV6-1 and TRBJ1-6; D is unclear. The CDR3 covers 15 residues. Germline CDR1 reads MNHNS; CDR2 reads SASEGT. Trimming took 2 bases from V and 6 from J, leaving 11 bases between them. The CDR3 protein is CASSEIDRSNSPLHF. The CDR3 nucleotides are TGTGCCAGCAGTGAAATCGATCGGTCTAATTCACCCCTCCACTTT.

This clone has more than one count but fewer than ten. The chain uses TRBV6-5 and TRBJ1-1, with D maybe TRBD1 (5 bases). This CDR3 has 13 residues. Trimming pared 6 bases from V and 5 bases from J, leaving 13 bases between. Germline V gene data show CDR1 as MNHEY and CDR2 as SVGAGI. The CDR3 DNA reads as TGTGCCAGCAGCGTAGCAGGGAGGACTGAAGCTTTCTTT. This translates into CASSVAGRTEAFF.

Concerning this clone: The CDR3 carries no conserved terminal phenylalanine or tryptophan, so it likely arises from a read error. The limits of the CDR3 on the DNA are not certain, so only TCRdb's listed CDR3 is given. This chain joins TRBV30 and TRBJ2-7; the table's D gene call, TRBD2, was not cross checked with the DNA. The CDR3 has 8 amino acids, counting both end residues. Germline CDR1 reads GTSNPN; CDR2 reads SVGIG (reference sequence). CDR3 sequence: CACGGRIS.

A remark on this clone: A far larger clone lies a single base away; this is likely a read error. The same CDR3 can be traced to other DNA sequences in this sample. This chain's CDR3 is CASRQSTDTQYF. CDR3 DNA: TGTGCCAGCAGACAGAGCACAGATACGCAGTATTTT. The gene calls are TRBV7-2 and TRBJ2-3; D remains ambiguous. V lost 6 bases and J 0 bases, leaving 4 bases between the germline ends. This CDR3 has 12 residues. Germline CDR1 and CDR2: SGHTA and FQGNSA.

This clone was seen ten or more times. The chain links TRBV4-3 to TRBJ1-2, with D maybe TRBD1 (5 bases). CDR1 is LGHNA and CDR2 is YSLEER in the germline V gene. Trimming cost V 1 base and J 8 bases, with 17 bases left between them. The CDR3 is made up of 15 amino acids. The CDR3 coding sequence is TGCGCCAGCAGCCAAGTGGATACAGGCCGTGGAGGCTACACCTTC. It is translated as CASSQVDTGRGGYTF.

In this sample, this clone turned up a few times. This chain joins TRBV7-6 and TRBJ2-3; D remains ambiguous. V lost 4 bases and J 0 bases, leaving 8 bases between the germline ends. The germline gives CDR1 SGHVS, CDR2 FNYEAQ. The CDR3 extends over 14 amino acids. The CDR3 spells CASSSTGSTDTQYF. The CDR3 nucleotides are TGTGCCAGCAGCTCGACGGGTAGCACAGATACGCAGTATTTT.